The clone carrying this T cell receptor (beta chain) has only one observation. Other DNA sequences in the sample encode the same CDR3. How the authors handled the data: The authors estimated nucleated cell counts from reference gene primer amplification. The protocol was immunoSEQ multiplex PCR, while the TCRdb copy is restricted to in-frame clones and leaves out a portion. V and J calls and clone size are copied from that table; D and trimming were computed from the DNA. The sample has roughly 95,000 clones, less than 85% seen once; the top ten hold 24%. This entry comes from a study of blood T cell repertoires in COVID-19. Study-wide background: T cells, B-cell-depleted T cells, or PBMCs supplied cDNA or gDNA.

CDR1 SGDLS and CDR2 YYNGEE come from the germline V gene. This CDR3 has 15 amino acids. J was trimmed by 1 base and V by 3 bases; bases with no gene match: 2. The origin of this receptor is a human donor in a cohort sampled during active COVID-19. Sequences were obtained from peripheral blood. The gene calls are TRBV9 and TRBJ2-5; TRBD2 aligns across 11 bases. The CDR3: CASSALAGAQETQYF. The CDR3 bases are TGTGCCAGCAGCGCACTAGCGGGGGCCCAAGAGACCCAGTACTTC.